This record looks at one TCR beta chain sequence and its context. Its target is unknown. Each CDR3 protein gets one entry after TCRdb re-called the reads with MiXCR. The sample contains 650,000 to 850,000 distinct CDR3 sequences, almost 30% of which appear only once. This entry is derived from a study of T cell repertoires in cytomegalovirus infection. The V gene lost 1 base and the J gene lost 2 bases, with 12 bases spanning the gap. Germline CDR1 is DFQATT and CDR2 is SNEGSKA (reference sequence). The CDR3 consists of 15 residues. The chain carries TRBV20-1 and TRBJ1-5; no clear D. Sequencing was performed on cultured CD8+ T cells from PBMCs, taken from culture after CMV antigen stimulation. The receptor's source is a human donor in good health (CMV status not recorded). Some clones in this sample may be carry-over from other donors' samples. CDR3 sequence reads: CSARGNGLGNQPQHF. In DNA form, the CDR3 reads TGCAGTGCTAGAGGCAACGGGCTTGGCAATCAGCCCCAGCATTTT.